A single sample is the source of the 20 T cell receptor beta chains below, sequenced in a study of T cell repertoires in cytomegalovirus infection. Their target antigens are unknown. TCRdb re-called the reads through MiXCR, storing one row per CDR3 protein. The profile shows 370,000 or so distinct CDR3 sequences, roughly 34% of them singletons. The specimen was cultured PBMCs, collected from culture after CMV antigen stimulation. The receptors stem from a human donor in good health (CMV status not recorded). Some clones in this sample may be carry-over from other donors' samples.

This clonotype was counted once. The chain uses TRBV27 and TRBJ1-4; 7 positions match TRBD1. Germline V lookup: CDR1 MNHEY, CDR2 SMNVEV (reference sequence). CDR3 length equals 15 residues. The J segment lost 8 bases and the V segment lost 3 bases, leaving 9 bases of the junction unmatched. CDR3 in DNA: TGTGCCAGCAGTTTGGGGGGACAGCCTAGGGAAAAACTGTTTTTT. It yields the protein CASSLGGQPREKLFF.

The chain employs TRBV7-2 and TRBJ2-3; no reliable D call. CDR1 and CDR2 (germline): SGHTA, FQGNSA. The V gene lost 4 bases and the J gene lost 6 bases, with 14 bases spanning the gap. CDR3 length equals 14 residues. The CDR3 DNA reads TGTGCCAGCAGCTCCTTCTCCCACGTGGATACGCAGTATTTT. This sequence encodes CASSSFSHVDTQYF. The full variable domain, its missing parts supplied by reference TRBV7-2 and TRBJ2-3, is GAGVSQSPSNKVTEKGKDVELRCDPISGHTALYWYRQSLGQGLEFLIYFQGNSAPDKSGLPSDRFSAERTGGSVSTLTIQRTQQEDSAVYLCASSSFSHVDTQYFGPGTRLTVL.

Many counts were recorded for this clonotype. The chain carries TRBV19 and TRBJ1-2; 7 positions agree with TRBD1. Germline V gene sequence: CDR1 LNHDA, CDR2 SQIVND (reference sequence). V dropped 3 bases and J dropped 5; count of bases not matched to a gene: 9. This CDR3 is 15 amino acids long. CDR3 loop: CASSIFRDRTYGYTF. The CDR3 region has the DNA TGTGCCAGTAGTATCTTCCGGGACAGAACTTATGGCTACACCTTC. Looking up the rest from reference TRBV19 and TRBJ1-2 gives the full variable domain: DGGITQSPKYLFRKEGQNVTLSCEQNLNHDAMYWYRQDPGQGLRLIYYSQIVNDFQKGDIAEGYSVSREKKESFPLTVTSAQKNPTAFYLCASSIFRDRTYGYTFGSGTRLTVV.

CDR3 DNA sequence: TGTGCCAGCAGGGATCAGGGGAGAAACACCATATATTTT. Translating gives CASRDQGRNTIYF. This chain uses TRBV2 with TRBJ1-3; a possible D gene is TRBD1 (6 bases). The V end was cut by 6 bases, the J end by 5 bases, with 11 bases between. CDR1 is SNHLY and CDR2 is FYNNEI in the germline V gene. CDR3 length equals 13 residues.

The chain is built from TRBV6-6 and TRBJ2-3; 10 bases are a match to TRBD2. The CDR3 loop spans 14 amino acids. Germline CDR1 and CDR2: MNHNY and SVGAGI (reference sequence). The trim removed 5 bases at V and 6 bases at J, leaving 5 bases unmatched. The CDR3 coding sequence is TGTGCCAGCAGTAGACTAGCGGGCATCGATACGCAGTATTTT. It specifies CASSRLAGIDTQYF.

This clonotype appeared a single time. The chain links TRBV2 to TRBJ2-7; 9 bases are a match to TRBD1. The CDR3 consists of 13 residues. The ends lost 5 bases at V and 3 bases at J; junction bases unmatched: 2. The germline CDR1 and CDR2 sequences are SNHLY and FYNNEI. CDR3 in amino acids: CASSRDRDYEQYV. CDR3 nucleotides: TGTGCCAGCAGTAGGGACAGGGACTACGAGCAGTACGTC.

The table lists this clonotype with a few counts. CDR3 sequence (DNA): TGTGCCAGCAGCACCAGACTAGCGGGAAGGGGGTATCGAGAGACCCAGTACTTC. Translated, it gives CASSTRLAGRGYRETQYF. The chain uses TRBV7-8 and TRBJ2-5; 11 bases map to TRBD2. Germline V gene data show CDR1 as SGHVS and CDR2 as FQNEAQ. CDR3 length: 18 amino acids. V trimming: 5 bases; J trimming: 4 bases; junction bases outside the gene matches: 15.

The V and J genes are TRBV19 and TRBJ2-7; 9 bases line up with TRBD1. The CDR3 extends over 13 amino acids. Germline-derived CDR1 and CDR2 are LNHDA and SQIVND (reference sequence). The trim removed 5 bases at V and 7 bases at J, leaving 6 bases unmatched. The DNA for the CDR3 is TGTGCCAGTAGTTTCGACAGGGGGGGAGAGCAGTACGTC. Protein product: CASSFDRGGEQYV.

This clonotype was found a few times. This sequence joins TRBV12-3 or TRBV12-4 and TRBJ1-1, with TRBD1 matching over 7 bases. This CDR3 comprises 14 residues. The J segment lost 5 bases and the V segment lost 6 bases, leaving 9 bases of the junction unmatched. The CDR3 loop is CASSGQAVGTEAFF. CDR3 DNA sequence: TGTGCCAGCAGCGGACAGGCTGTCGGAACTGAAGCTTTCTTT.

This clonotype has just a few counts. The chain is built from TRBV24-1 and TRBJ2-5; TRBD2 aligns across 8 bases. The V gene's germline CDR1 is KGHDR and CDR2 SFDVKD. The V gene end was trimmed by 4 bases and the J gene end by 2 bases; junction bases not matched to a gene: 8. This CDR3 has 16 amino acids. CDR3 in DNA: TGTGCCACCAGTGACCCGGCCGGGACTAGGCAAGAGACCCAGTACTTC. It translates to CATSDPAGTRQETQYF.

This chain links TRBV5-1 with TRBJ2-1; 11 nucleotides agree with TRBD2. The germline V gene has CDR1 SGHRS and CDR2 YFSETQ. Unmatched junction bases numbered 3, after V lost 3 bases and J lost 4 bases. This CDR3 contains 15 residues. The CDR3 bases are TGCGCCAGCAGCTGGACTAGCGGGCAATACAATGAGCAGTTCTTC. It codes for CASSWTSGQYNEQFF.

The chain combines TRBV6-2 or TRBV6-3 with TRBJ2-1, with TRBD2 matching over 8 bases. The length of the CDR3 is 15 residues. V lost 6 bases, J lost 5 bases, and 9 bases stayed unmatched. The germline V gene has CDR1 MNHEY and CDR2 SVGEGT. The chain's CDR3 is CASSRTSSLNNEQFF. For the CDR3, the DNA is TGTGCCAGCAGCAGGACTAGCAGCCTCAACAATGAGCAGTTCTTC.

This clonotype came up many times. The chain combines TRBV7-9 with TRBJ1-1; D may be TRBD1 (5 bases). Germline CDR1 is SEHNR and CDR2 is FQNEAQ (reference sequence). The CDR3 spans 14 residues. V lost 4 bases to trimming and J lost 0 bases, with 9 bases between them. The CDR3 loop is CASSSGRLNTEAFF. The DNA of the CDR3 is TGTGCCAGCAGCTCGGGACGGTTGAACACTGAAGCTTTCTTT.

CDR3 sequence: CASSLGTQGHEQFF. CDR3 bases: TGTGCCAGCAGCTTAGGAACTCAAGGGCATGAGCAGTTCTTC. This chain joins TRBV7-6 and TRBJ2-1; unclear D gene. The CDR3 has 14 amino acids. The V and J ends lost 1 base and 8 bases respectively, with 12 bases between them. Germline CDR1 and CDR2: SGHVS and FNYEAQ.

This clonotype came up many times. The V gene is TRBV7-9, the J gene TRBJ2-1, with D perhaps given as TRBD1 or TRBD2 (5 bases each). The germline V gene encodes CDR1 SEHNR and CDR2 FQNEAQ (reference sequence). The CDR3 is 14 residues long. V gave up 0 bases and J gave up 7 bases, with 10 bases separating them. CDR3 DNA sequence: TGTGCCAGCAGCTTAGCGGGACCTTCAAATGAGCAGTTCTTC. This sequence encodes CASSLAGPSNEQFF.

This clonotype occurred a few times. This sequence joins TRBV12-3 or TRBV12-4 and TRBJ1-4; 9 nucleotides align to TRBD1. V was pared by 6 bases and J by 4 bases, with 6 bases of the junction left unmatched. This CDR3 region has 15 residues. CDR3 amino acids: CASRRTGENNEKLFF. The DNA for the CDR3 is TGTGCCAGCAGGAGGACAGGGGAAAATAATGAAAAACTGTTTTTT.

The chain is built from TRBV7-9 and TRBJ2-6, with 9 bases that match TRBD1. This CDR3 region has 21 residues. V trimming: 2 bases; J trimming: 3 bases; junction bases outside the gene matches: 17. Germline CDR1 SEHNR, CDR2 FQNEAQ (reference sequence). CDR3 region: CASSLTGVFSGTGNGANVLTF. The CDR3 DNA is TGTGCCAGCAGCTTAACGGGAGTGTTCTCCGGGACAGGGAATGGGGCCAACGTCCTGACTTTC.

There are a few counts of this clonotype. The J gene is TRBJ2-1, the V gene TRBV6-1; D tentatively reads TRBD1 or TRBD2 (5 bases each). The CDR3 has 15 amino acids. CDR1 is MNHNS and CDR2 is SASEGT in the germline V gene. V lost 2 bases and J lost 9, with 17 bases in between. For the CDR3, the DNA is TGTGCCAGCAGTGAAAGGGACCGTGGGCGGACTGAGCAGTTCTTC. Protein sequence: CASSERDRGRTEQFF.

The chain uses TRBV7-4 and TRBJ1-2, with D possibly TRBD1 on 5 matching bases. This CDR3 spans 15 amino acids. Trimming removed 5 bases from V and 4 bases from J, with 17 bases in between. CDR1 and CDR2 (germline): SGHVT, SQSDAQ. The CDR3 region has the DNA TGTGCCAGCAGCCCTATTCCGATTGGGGCCTATGGCTACACCTTC. Protein sequence: CASSPIPIGAYGYTF.

V is TRBV20-1 and J is TRBJ2-5; 12 nucleotides line up with TRBD2. V was pared by 6 bases and J by 1 base, with 9 bases of the junction left unmatched. The CDR3 spans 16 residues. The germline CDR1 and CDR2 sequences are DFQATT and SNEGSKA (reference sequence). CDR3 loop: CSARRLAGVFQETQYF. The DNA of the CDR3 is TGCAGTGCGAGAAGACTAGCGGGGGTGTTCCAAGAGACCCAGTACTTC.